This T cell receptor (beta chain) derives from a study of OX40 agonist ivuxolimab in advanced cancers. Study details: There were three patients with partial responses, one having hepatocellular carcinoma and two cutaneous melanoma. Points from the study as a whole: Expanded peripheral T cells had an undetermined antigen specificity. The CD4+ and CD8+ T cells in the blood had expanded clonally by week 6 at 0.1 to 3.0 mg/kg. Those patients achieving a partial response at 0.1-3.0 mg/kg showed among the lowest clonal expansion.

Assay used: immunoSEQ multiplex PCR; TCRdb lists only in-frame clones, some missing. The data show roughly 42,000 clones, about nine tenths seen once. A remark on this clone: Its antigen is as yet unknown.

The clonotype was recovered from an adult with an advanced solid tumor such as melanoma, head and neck, liver or kidney cancer. This specimen was CD4+ or CD8+ T cells sorted from blood, taken in a trial of the OX40 agonist ivuxolimab.

The CDR3 region has the DNA TGTGCCAGTAGTTCCCCGTGGGGCACTGAAGCTTTCTTT. It codes for CASSSPWGTEAFF. The rearrangement joins TRBV19 to TRBJ1-1; D is unclear. CDR1 LNHDA and CDR2 SQIVND come from the germline V gene (reference sequence). CDR3 length: 13 residues. Trimming took 5 bases from V and 4 from J, leaving 11 bases between them.